This TCR beta chain was captured in a study of cytotoxic CD8 clonotypes in ibrutinib-treated CLL. Whole-study results and caveats: Contraction or stability on treatment was seen for public clonotypes, which were uncommon.

Target depth was 1 in 200,000 to 1 in 1 million T cells, about 10x per clonotype. Using immunoSEQ multiplex PCR, the repertoire was profiled, and TCRdb retains in-frame clones only, with some absent. The profile shows roughly 170,000 clones, approximately 80% of them singletons. Notes on this clone: Its antigen is not known.

The clonotype originates from a human donor with chronic lymphocytic leukemia. The sequencing here drew on PBMCs, taken after 24 months of ibrutinib treatment.

CDR3 nucleotides: TGTGCCAGCACCCTAAGCCGGGGGTGGAACTATGGCTACACCTTC. This sequence encodes CASTLSRGWNYGYTF. The chain has TRBV6-5 and TRBJ1-2; a possible D gene is TRBD1 (5 bases). The length of the CDR3 is 15 residues. Germline V CDR1 and CDR2: MNHEY, SVGAGI. V lost 7 bases to trimming and J lost 2 bases, with 17 bases between them.